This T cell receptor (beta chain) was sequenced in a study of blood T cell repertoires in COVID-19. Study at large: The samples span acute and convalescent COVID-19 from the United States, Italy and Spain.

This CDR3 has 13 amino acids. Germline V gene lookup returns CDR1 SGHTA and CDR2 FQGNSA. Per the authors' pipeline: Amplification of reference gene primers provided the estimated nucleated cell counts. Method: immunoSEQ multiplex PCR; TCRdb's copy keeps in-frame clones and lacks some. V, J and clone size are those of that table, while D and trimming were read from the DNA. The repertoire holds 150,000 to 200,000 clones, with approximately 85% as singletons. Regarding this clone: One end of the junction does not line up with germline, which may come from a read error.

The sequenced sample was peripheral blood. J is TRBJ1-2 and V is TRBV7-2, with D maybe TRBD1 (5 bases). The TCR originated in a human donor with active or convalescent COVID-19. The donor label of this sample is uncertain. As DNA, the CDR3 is TGTGCCAGCAGCTTATTGAGTGGGCAGGGCGATCACTTC. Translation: CASSLLSGQGDHF.